This passage covers 19 T cell receptor beta chains from one sample sequenced in a study of T cells after yellow fever vaccination. TCRdb re-derived calls from the 5' RACE reads in MiXCR, one entry per CDR3 protein. The sample records 450,000 to 650,000 distinct CDR3 sequences, less than 25% being singletons. The sequencing used PBMCs, collected less than 25 days after the first yellow fever vaccination. These receptors were obtained from a man younger than 35 who received the YFV17D yellow fever vaccine.

The gene calls are TRBV27 and TRBJ2-5; the match to TRBD2 covers 8 bases. J was trimmed by 4 bases and V by 10 bases; bases with no gene match: 5. Germline lookup yields CDR1 MNHEY and CDR2 SMNVEV (reference sequence). The CDR3 runs 12 residues. The CDR3 region has the DNA TGTGCCACCCGGGGGGGCCGAGAGACCCAGTACTTC. As protein: CATRGGRETQYF.

This chain uses TRBV29-1 with TRBJ2-3, with 16 positions matching TRBD2. This CDR3 spans 15 amino acids. Germline-derived CDR1 and CDR2 are SQVTM and ANQGSEA. J gave up 5 bases and V 5 bases, and 4 bases lay outside the gene matches. The CDR3 here is CSVSGTSGGVDTQYF. CDR3 nucleotides: TGCAGCGTTTCCGGGACTAGCGGGGGGGTAGATACGCAGTATTTT.

This clonotype turned up a few times. V and J are TRBV7-6 and TRBJ2-5; the D gene is possibly TRBD1 (6 bases). This CDR3 has 14 amino acids. In germline, CDR1 is SGHVS, CDR2 FNYEAQ. Trimming shortened V by 2 bases and J by 2 bases, and 9 bases separated the two germline ends. In nucleotides, the CDR3 is TGTGCCAGCAGCTTATGGCAGGGGCAAGAGACCCAGTACTTC. Translation gives CASSLWQGQETQYF. The entire variable domain, with the rest obtained from reference TRBV7-6 and TRBJ2-5, is as follows: GAGVSQSPRYKVTKRGQDVALRCDPISGHVSLYWYRQALGQGPEFLTYFNYEAQQDKSGLPNDRFSAERPEGSISTLTIQRTEQRDSAMYRCASSLWQGQETQYFGPGTRLLVL.

This chain joins TRBV5-4 and TRBJ1-2; perhaps TRBD1 as D (5 bases). The CDR3 is 13 residues long. Germline assignment: CDR1 SGHNT and CDR2 YYREEE (reference sequence). Trimming removed 10 bases at V and 8 bases at J, with 21 bases between. The CDR3 protein is CASQPGGGEGYTF. The CDR3, as DNA: TGTGCCTCCCAGCCCGGGGGAGGGGAAGGCTACACCTTC.

This clonotype was observed a few times. V gene TRBV20-1 combines with J gene TRBJ2-5, with 9 bases identical to TRBD2. V dropped 5 bases and J dropped 5; count of bases not matched to a gene: 12. CDR3 length equals 15 residues. Germline V gives CDR1 DFQATT, CDR2 SNEGSKA (reference sequence). CDR3 loop: CSAGFPLAGQETQYF. In nucleotides, the CDR3 is TGCAGTGCTGGATTCCCACTAGCGGGTCAGGAGACCCAGTACTTC.

The V call is TRBV20-1, the J call TRBJ2-2; D is ambiguous. CDR1 is DFQATT, CDR2 SNEGSKA, per germline (reference sequence). Trimming shortened V by 1 base and J by 1 base, and 10 bases separated the two germline ends. CDR3 length: 15 residues. The CDR3 DNA reads TGCAGTGCTAGAGCCCAAGACCTGAACACCGGGGAGCTGTTTTTT. Its protein product is CSARAQDLNTGELFF.

This clonotype has more than one count but fewer than ten. V is TRBV28 and J is TRBJ1-5; D perhaps matches TRBD1 (5 bases). V dropped 5 bases and J dropped 5 bases, with 10 bases sitting between them. The germline gives CDR1 MDHEN, CDR2 SYDVKM. CDR3 length: 13 amino acids. CDR3 sequence (DNA): TGTGCCAGCAGTCCAGGGAGCTATCAGCCCCAGCATTTT. This translates into CASSPGSYQPQHF.

The chain joins TRBV20-1 to TRBJ2-5, with a possible D match to TRBD2 (6 bases). Germline values: CDR1 DFQATT, CDR2 SNEGSKA (reference sequence). V shed 8 bases and J shed 5 bases, with 21 bases lying between them. The CDR3 totals 14 residues. CDR3 sequence reads: CSSRDSHFGETQYF. CDR3 sequence (DNA): TGCAGTTCCAGGGACTCTCATTTTGGGGAGACCCAGTACTTC.

The V and J genes are TRBV15 and TRBJ2-3; D may be TRBD1 or TRBD2 (6 bases each). CDR3 length: 14 residues. Germline V lookup: CDR1 LNHNV, CDR2 YYDKDF (reference sequence). The V and J ends lost 3 bases and 4 bases respectively, with 11 bases between them. The CDR3, as DNA: TGTGCCACCAGCAGTTGGGGGGCCTCAGATACGCAGTATTTT. Its translation: CATSSWGASDTQYF.

This chain joins TRBV5-5 and TRBJ1-1; TRBD1 aligns across 12 bases. V was clipped by 6 bases and J by 5 bases; unmatched bases: 11. The germline V gene encodes CDR1 SGHKS and CDR2 YYEKEE (reference sequence). The CDR3 is made up of 16 amino acids. The CDR3 here is CASTPGGQGASTEAFF. The DNA for the CDR3 is TGTGCCAGCACCCCGGGGGGACAGGGGGCGTCGACTGAAGCTTTCTTT.

This clonotype was counted between two and nine times. The J gene is TRBJ2-7, the V gene TRBV6-2 or TRBV6-3; TRBD2 is a possible D gene (5 bases). The CDR3 has 15 amino acids. Trimming removed 6 bases at V and 2 bases at J, with 17 bases between. Germline V CDR1 and CDR2: MNHEY, SVGEGT. CDR3 protein: CASSRGGAATYEQYF. The DNA for the CDR3 is TGTGCCAGCAGCCGAGGAGGAGCGGCTACCTACGAGCAGTACTTC.

The table lists this clonotype with a few counts. The V call is TRBV9, the J call TRBJ2-3; D call uncertain. Trimming stripped 0 bases from V and 4 bases from J, with 6 bases between. Germline CDR1 is SGDLS and CDR2 is YYNGEE. The CDR3 has 13 amino acids. In DNA form, the CDR3 reads TGTGCCAGCAGCGTAGTAGGATCAGATACGCAGTATTTT. Translation: CASSVVGSDTQYF.

The chain has TRBV2 and TRBJ2-7; 10 bases align to TRBD1. This CDR3 comprises 18 residues. Germline assignment: CDR1 SNHLY and CDR2 FYNNEI. The CDR3 DNA sequence: TGTACCAGCAGTTTAATCCCGGGACAGGGGCCGAGCTCCTACGAGCAGTACGTC. Its translation is CTSSLIPGQGPSSYEQYV.

The chain employs TRBV15 and TRBJ1-4; D gene uncertain. Per germline, CDR1 LNHNV and CDR2 YYDKDF (reference sequence). The V and J ends lost 2 bases and 3 bases respectively, with 10 bases between them. The CDR3 contains 15 residues. For the CDR3, the DNA is TGTGCCACCAGCAGATCGGCGGCGGCTAATGAAAAACTGTTTTTT. Translated: CATSRSAAANEKLFF. The full variable domain, its missing parts supplied by reference TRBV15 and TRBJ1-4, is DAMVIQNPRYQVTQFGKPVTLSCSQTLNHNVMYWYQQKSSQAPKLLFHYYDKDFNNEADTPDNFQSRRPNTSFCFLDIRSPGLGDTAMYLCATSRSAAANEKLFFGSGTQLSVL.

V gene TRBV6-1 combines with J gene TRBJ2-3; TRBD1 aligns across 12 bases. V gave up 4 bases and J gave up 4 bases; unmatched junction bases: 12. The CDR3 length is 18 residues. Germline values: CDR1 MNHNS, CDR2 SASEGT. The CDR3 spells CASSASGTGGAGSDTQYF. CDR3 DNA sequence: TGTGCCAGCAGTGCGTCCGGGACAGGGGGCGCCGGGTCAGATACGCAGTATTTT.

The table lists this clonotype with a few counts. The V and J genes are TRBV18 and TRBJ2-7, with 7 bases that match TRBD2. The CDR3 is 15 residues long. The V gene's germline CDR1 is KGHSH and CDR2 LQKENI. V dropped 0 bases and J dropped 4; count of bases not matched to a gene: 6. CDR3 nucleotide sequence: TGTGCCAGCTCACCACCAGGCCGGGGGGAATACGAGCAGTACTTC. Protein sequence: CASSPPGRGEYEQYF.

V and J are TRBV7-2 and TRBJ2-3; 11 nucleotides agree with TRBD2. Germline V gene sequence: CDR1 SGHTA, CDR2 FQGNSA. The CDR3 loop spans 15 amino acids. With V trimmed by 5 bases and J by 4 bases, 5 bases remained unmatched. The CDR3 DNA follows: TGTGCCAGCAGCACCAGACTAGCGGGGTCAGATACGCAGTATTTT. Translated: CASSTRLAGSDTQYF.

This clonotype was recorded a few times. The V gene is TRBV29-1, the J gene TRBJ2-5; D ambiguous. The CDR3 runs 13 residues. V was pared by 4 bases and J by 3 bases, with 12 bases between. The germline V gene encodes CDR1 SQVTM and CDR2 ANQGSEA. CDR3: CSVGGVGKETQYF. The CDR3 nucleotides are TGCAGCGTTGGAGGAGTCGGTAAAGAGACCCAGTACTTC.

At least ten counts were recorded for this clonotype. J is TRBJ1-3 and V is TRBV6-1; the D gene is possibly TRBD1 (6 bases). Germline V gene data show CDR1 as MNHNS and CDR2 as SASEGT. V lost 6 bases to trimming and J lost 0 bases, with 9 bases between them. The CDR3 runs to 14 residues. The CDR3 coding sequence is TGTGCCAGCAGGCCGGGACACTCTGGAAACACCATATATTTT. This encodes CASRPGHSGNTIYF.